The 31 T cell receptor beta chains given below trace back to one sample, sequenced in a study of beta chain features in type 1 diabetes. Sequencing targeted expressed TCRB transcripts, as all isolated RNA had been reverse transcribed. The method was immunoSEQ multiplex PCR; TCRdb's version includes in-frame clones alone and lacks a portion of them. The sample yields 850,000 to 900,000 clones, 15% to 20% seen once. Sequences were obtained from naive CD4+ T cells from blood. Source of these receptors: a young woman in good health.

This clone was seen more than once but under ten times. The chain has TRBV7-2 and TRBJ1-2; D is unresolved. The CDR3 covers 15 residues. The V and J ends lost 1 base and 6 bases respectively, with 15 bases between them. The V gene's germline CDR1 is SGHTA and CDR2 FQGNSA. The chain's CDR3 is CASSLGSQVVNGYTF. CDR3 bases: TGTGCCAGCAGCTTAGGTAGCCAGGTTGTAAATGGCTACACCTTC.

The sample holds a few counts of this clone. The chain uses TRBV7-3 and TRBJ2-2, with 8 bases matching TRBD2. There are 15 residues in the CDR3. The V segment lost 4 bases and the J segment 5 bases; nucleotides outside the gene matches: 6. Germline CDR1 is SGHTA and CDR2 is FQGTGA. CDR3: CASSSGLADTGELFF. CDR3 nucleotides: TGTGCCAGCAGCTCCGGACTAGCCGATACCGGGGAGCTGTTTTTT.

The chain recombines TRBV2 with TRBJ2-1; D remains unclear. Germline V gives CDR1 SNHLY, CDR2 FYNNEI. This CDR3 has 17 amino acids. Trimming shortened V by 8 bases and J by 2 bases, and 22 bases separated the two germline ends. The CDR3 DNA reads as TGTGCCAGCTGCAAATTCGAAACCGTAACGACCTACAATGAGCAGTTCTTC. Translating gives CASCKFETVTTYNEQFF. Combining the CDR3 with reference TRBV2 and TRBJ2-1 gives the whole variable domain EPEVTQTPSHQVTQMGQEVILRCVPISNHLYFYWYRQILGQKVEFLVSFYNNEISEKSEIFDDQFSVERPDGSNFTLKIRSTKLEDSAMYFCASCKFETVTTYNEQFFGPGTRLTVL.

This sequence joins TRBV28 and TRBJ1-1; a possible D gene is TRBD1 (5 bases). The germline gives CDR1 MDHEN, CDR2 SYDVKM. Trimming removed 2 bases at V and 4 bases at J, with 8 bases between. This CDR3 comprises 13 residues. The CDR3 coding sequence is TGTGCCAGCAGTTTAGTGGGGGGCACTGAAGCTTTCTTT. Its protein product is CASSLVGGTEAFF.

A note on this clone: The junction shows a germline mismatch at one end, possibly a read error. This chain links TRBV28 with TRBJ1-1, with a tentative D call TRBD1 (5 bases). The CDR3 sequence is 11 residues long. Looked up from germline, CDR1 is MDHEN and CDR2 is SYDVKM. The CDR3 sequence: CASTLGQELIF. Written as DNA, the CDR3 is TGTGCCAGCACCTTGGGGCAGGAGCTAATCTTT. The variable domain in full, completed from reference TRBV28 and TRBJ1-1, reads DVKVTQSSRYLVKRTGEKVFLECVQDMDHENMFWYRQDPGLGLRLIYFSYDVKMKEKGDIPEGYSVSREKKERFSLILESASTNQTSMYLCASTLGQELIFGQGTRLTVV.

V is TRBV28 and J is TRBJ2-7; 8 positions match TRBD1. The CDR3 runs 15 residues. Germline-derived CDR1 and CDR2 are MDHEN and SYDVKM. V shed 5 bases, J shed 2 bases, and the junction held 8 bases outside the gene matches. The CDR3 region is CASSSGQGVPYEQYF. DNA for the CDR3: TGTGCCAGCAGTAGTGGACAGGGCGTTCCCTACGAGCAGTACTTC.

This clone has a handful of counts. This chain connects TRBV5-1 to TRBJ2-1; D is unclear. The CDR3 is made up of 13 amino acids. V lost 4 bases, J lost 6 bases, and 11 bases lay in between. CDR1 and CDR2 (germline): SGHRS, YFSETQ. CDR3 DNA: TGCGCCAGCAGCGCAAAACACCCCAATGAGCAGTTCTTC. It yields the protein CASSAKHPNEQFF.

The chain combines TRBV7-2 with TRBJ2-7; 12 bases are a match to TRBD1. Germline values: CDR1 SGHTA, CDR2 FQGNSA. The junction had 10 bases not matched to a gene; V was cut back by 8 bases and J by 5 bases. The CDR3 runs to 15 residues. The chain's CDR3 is CASGTSGTGGHEQYF. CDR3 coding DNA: TGTGCCAGCGGAACGTCCGGGACAGGGGGCCACGAGCAGTACTTC. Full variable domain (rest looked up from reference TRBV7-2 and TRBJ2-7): GAGVSQSPSNKVTEKGKDVELRCDPISGHTALYWYRQSLGQGLEFLIYFQGNSAPDKSGLPSDRFSAERTGGSVSTLTIQRTQQEDSAVYLCASGTSGTGGHEQYFGPGTRLTVT.

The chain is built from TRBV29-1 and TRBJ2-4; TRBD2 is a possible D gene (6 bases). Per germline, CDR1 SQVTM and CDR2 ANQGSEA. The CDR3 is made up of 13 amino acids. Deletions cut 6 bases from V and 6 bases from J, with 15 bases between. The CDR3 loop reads CSVGLPPGNIQYF. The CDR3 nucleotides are TGCAGCGTGGGACTTCCTCCCGGAAACATTCAGTACTTC.

The CDR3 here is CASSQVQTFDEQFF. CDR3 DNA sequence: TGTGCCAGCAGCCAAGTACAAACATTCGATGAGCAGTTCTTC. The rearrangement links TRBV14 to TRBJ2-1; D gene uncertain. This CDR3 is 14 amino acids long. Trimming pared 1 base from V and 8 bases from J, leaving 12 bases between. Germline V gene lookup returns CDR1 SGHDN and CDR2 FVKESK.

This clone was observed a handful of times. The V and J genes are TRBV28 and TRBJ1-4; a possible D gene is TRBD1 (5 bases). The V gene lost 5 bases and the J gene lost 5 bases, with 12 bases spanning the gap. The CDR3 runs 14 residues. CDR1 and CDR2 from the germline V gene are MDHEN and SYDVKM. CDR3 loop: CASSRGAINEKLFF. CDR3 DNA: TGTGCCAGCAGTAGGGGCGCCATCAATGAAAAACTGTTTTTT.

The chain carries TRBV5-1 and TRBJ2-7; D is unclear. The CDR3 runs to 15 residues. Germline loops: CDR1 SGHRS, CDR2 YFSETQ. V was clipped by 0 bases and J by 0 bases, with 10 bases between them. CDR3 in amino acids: CASSLAAASSYEQYF. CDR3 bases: TGCGCCAGCAGCTTGGCCGCGGCAAGCTCCTACGAGCAGTACTTC.

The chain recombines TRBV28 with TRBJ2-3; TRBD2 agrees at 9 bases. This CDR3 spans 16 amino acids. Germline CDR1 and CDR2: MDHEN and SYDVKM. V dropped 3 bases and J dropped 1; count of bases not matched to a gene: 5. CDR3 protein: CASSFTVAGGTDTQYF. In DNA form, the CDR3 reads TGTGCCAGCAGTTTTACGGTAGCGGGAGGCACAGATACGCAGTATTTT.

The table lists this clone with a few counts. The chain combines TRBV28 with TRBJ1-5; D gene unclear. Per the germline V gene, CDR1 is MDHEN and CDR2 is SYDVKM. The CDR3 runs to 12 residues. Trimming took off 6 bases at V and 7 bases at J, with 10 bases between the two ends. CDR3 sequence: CASRPSSQPQHF. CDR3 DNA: TGTGCCAGCAGGCCCTCCTCCCAGCCCCAGCATTTT.

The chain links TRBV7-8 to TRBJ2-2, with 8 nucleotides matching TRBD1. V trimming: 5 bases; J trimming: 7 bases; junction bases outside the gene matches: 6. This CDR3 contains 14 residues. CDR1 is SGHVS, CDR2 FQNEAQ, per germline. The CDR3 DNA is TGTGCCAGCAGCCAGGACAGGGACTTCGGGGAGCTGTTTTTT. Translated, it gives CASSQDRDFGELFF.

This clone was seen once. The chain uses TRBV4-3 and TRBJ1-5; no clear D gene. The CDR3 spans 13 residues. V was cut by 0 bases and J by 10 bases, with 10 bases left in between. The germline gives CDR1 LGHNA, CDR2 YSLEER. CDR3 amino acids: CASSQDPGNPQHF. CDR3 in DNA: TGCGCCAGCAGCCAAGATCCCGGGAATCCCCAGCATTTT.

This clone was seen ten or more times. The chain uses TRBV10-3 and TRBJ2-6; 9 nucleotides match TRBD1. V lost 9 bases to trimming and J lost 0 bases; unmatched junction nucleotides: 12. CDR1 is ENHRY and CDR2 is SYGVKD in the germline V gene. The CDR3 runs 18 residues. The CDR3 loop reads CAIGGTGRISSGANVLTF. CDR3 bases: TGTGCCATAGGGGGGACAGGGAGAATCTCCTCTGGGGCCAACGTCCTGACTTTC.

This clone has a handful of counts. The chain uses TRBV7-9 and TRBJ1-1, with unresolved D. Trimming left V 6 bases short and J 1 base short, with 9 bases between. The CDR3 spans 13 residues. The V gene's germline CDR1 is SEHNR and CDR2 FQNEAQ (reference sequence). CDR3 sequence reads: CASRTPGNTEAFF. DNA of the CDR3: TGTGCCAGCAGGACTCCAGGGAACACTGAAGCTTTCTTT.

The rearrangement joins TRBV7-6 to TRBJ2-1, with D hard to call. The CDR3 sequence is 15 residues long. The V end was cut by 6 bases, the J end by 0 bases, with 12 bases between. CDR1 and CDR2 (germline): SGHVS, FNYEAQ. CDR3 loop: CASRPFTYSYNEQFF. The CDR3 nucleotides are TGTGCCAGCAGACCATTCACTTACTCCTACAATGAGCAGTTCTTC.

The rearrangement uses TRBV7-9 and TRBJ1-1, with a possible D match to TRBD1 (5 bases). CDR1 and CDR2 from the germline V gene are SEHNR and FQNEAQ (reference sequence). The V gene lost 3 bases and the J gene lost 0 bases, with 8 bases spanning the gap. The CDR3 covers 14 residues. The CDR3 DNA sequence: TGTGCCAGCAGCTTCCGGGGACTGAACACTGAAGCTTTCTTT. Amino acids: CASSFRGLNTEAFF.

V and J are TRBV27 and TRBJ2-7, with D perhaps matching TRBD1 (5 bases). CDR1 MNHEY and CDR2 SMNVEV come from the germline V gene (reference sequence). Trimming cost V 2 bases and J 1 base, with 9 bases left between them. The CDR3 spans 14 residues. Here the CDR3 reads CASSLQTVSYEQYF. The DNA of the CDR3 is TGTGCCAGCAGTTTACAGACAGTTTCCTACGAGCAGTACTTC.

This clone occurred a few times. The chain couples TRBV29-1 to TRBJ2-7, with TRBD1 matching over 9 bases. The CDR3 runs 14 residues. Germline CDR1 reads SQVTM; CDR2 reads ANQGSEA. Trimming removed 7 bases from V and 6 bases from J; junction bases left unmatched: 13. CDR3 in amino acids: CSALRAGTGTEQYF. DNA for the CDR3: TGCAGCGCCTTGAGAGCCGGGACAGGGACCGAGCAGTACTTC.

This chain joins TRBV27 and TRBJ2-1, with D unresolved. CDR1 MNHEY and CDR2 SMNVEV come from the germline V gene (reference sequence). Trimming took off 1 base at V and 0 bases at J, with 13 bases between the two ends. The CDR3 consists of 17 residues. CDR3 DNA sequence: TGTGCCAGCAGTTTATGGGGTGACTCGAGCTCCTACAATGAGCAGTTCTTC. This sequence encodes CASSLWGDSSSYNEQFF.

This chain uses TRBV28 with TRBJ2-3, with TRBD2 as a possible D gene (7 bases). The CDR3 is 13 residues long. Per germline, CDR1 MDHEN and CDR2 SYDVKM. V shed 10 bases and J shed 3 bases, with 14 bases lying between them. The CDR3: CAIEGEGTDTQYF. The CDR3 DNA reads TGTGCCATCGAGGGGGAGGGGACAGATACGCAGTATTTT.

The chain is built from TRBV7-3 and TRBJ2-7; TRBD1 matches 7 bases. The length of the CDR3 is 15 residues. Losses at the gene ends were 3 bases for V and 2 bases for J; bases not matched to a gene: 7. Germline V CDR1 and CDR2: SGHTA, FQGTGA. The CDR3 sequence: CASSLIPGQTYEQYF. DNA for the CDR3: TGTGCCAGCAGCTTGATTCCGGGACAGACCTACGAGCAGTACTTC.

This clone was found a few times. The CDR3 nucleotides are TGCGCCAGCAGCCCCGGGGGAGAGGGGACTGAAGCTTTCTTT. Its translation: CASSPGGEGTEAFF. The chain recombines TRBV5-1 with TRBJ1-1, with D maybe TRBD1 (5 bases). CDR1 SGHRS and CDR2 YFSETQ come from the germline V gene. CDR3 size: 14 residues. Deletions cut 4 bases from V and 5 bases from J, with 15 bases between.

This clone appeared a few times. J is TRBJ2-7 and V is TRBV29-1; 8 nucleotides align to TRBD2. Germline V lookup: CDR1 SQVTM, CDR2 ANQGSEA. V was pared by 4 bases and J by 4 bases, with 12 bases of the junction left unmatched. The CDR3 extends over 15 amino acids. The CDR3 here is CSVGGAGANIYEQYF. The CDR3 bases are TGCAGCGTTGGGGGAGCGGGGGCGAATATTTACGAGCAGTACTTC.

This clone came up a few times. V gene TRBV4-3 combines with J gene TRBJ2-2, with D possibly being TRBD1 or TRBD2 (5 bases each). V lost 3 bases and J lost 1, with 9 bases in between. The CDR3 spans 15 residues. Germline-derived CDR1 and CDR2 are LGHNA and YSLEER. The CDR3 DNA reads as TGCGCCAGCAGCCAGGGGGTAGTGAACACCGGGGAGCTGTTTTTT. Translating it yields CASSQGVVNTGELFF.

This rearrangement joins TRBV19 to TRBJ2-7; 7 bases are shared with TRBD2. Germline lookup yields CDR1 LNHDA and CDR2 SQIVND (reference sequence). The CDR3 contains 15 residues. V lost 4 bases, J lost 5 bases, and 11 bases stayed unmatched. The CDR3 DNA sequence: TGTGCCAGTAGTAATGTGGCGGCGGGAGTTAACGAGCAGTACTTC. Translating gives CASSNVAAGVNEQYF.

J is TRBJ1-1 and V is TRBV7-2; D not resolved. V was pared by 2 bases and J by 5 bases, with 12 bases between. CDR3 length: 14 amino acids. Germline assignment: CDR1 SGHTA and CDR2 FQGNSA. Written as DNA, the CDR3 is TGTGCCAGCAGCTTATACGGGTTCGGGACTGAAGCTTTCTTT. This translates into CASSLYGFGTEAFF. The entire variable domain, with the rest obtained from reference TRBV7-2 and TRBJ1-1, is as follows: GAGVSQSPSNKVTEKGKDVELRCDPISGHTALYWYRQSLGQGLEFLIYFQGNSAPDKSGLPSDRFSAERTGGSVSTLTIQRTQQEDSAVYLCASSLYGFGTEAFFGQGTRLTVV.

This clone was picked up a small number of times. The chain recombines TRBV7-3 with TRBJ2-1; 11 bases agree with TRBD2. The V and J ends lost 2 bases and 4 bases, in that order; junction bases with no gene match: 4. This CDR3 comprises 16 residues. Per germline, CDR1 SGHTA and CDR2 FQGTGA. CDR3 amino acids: CASSLGGTSGYNEQFF. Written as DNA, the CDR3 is TGTGCCAGCAGCTTAGGTGGGACTAGCGGATACAATGAGCAGTTCTTC.